This section outlines one T cell receptor (beta chain) sequence together with its context. The antigen remains undetermined. The Oncomine TCR Beta short-read assay sequenced DNA from cultured CD4+ T cells. MiXCR, run by TCRdb on the PCR reads, gives a single entry per CDR3 protein. Of about 19,000 distinct CDR3 sequences listed, about two fifths were seen once; the top ten hold roughly 14%. This specimen belongs to a study of vaccination and CD4 T cells after COVID-19. As for treatment: roughly 10-day PBMC culture with coronavirus spike peptide pools or control peptides (ViraFEST assay). This TCR was recovered from a human donor with COVID-19. The sequenced sample was cultured CD4+ T cells from blood.

The CDR3 spells CAWSRGHGYTF. In DNA, the CDR3 is TGTGCCTGGAGTAGGGGGCATGGCTACACCTTC. The J gene is TRBJ1-2, the V gene TRBV30; 7 bases match TRBD1. The CDR3 extends over 11 amino acids. After removal of 2 bases from V and 6 bases from J, the junction contained 0 bases not matched to a gene. CDR1 and CDR2 (germline): GTSNPN, SVGIG (reference sequence).